A single sample gave rise to the 17 T cell receptor beta chains below, sequenced in a study of shared clonotypes between healthy human individuals. Libraries were prepared by immunoSEQ multiplex PCR; TCRdb keeps only in-frame clonotypes and omits some of them. Here the sample spans some 1 million clones, about 70% being singletons. The sample taken for sequencing was memory CD4+ T cells sorted from blood. Subset meaning: CD45RA-negative fraction. The origin of the receptors is a man younger than 30 in good health.

The rearrangement links TRBV28 to TRBJ1-2; the match to TRBD1 covers 9 bases. Unmatched junction bases numbered 4, after V lost 4 bases and J lost 7 bases. The CDR3 length is 13 residues. The germline gives CDR1 MDHEN, CDR2 SYDVKM. Here the CDR3 reads CASSYRGQGGYTF. CDR3 DNA: TGTGCCAGCAGTTACAGGGGGCAAGGTGGCTACACCTTC.

The V call is TRBV7-6, the J call TRBJ2-3; TRBD2 might be the D (6 bases). The germline gives CDR1 SGHVS, CDR2 FNYEAQ. V lost 5 bases and J lost 6, with 18 bases in between. The CDR3 is 15 residues long. Written as DNA, the CDR3 is TGTGCCAGCAGCGCCTATCTCCCGGGACTGGATACGCAGTATTTT. It codes for CASSAYLPGLDTQYF.

CDR3 nucleotides: TGTGCCACCAGCAGAGGAGAGGGAAGGGAAGAGACCCAGTACTTC. Translated: CATSRGEGREETQYF. The J gene is TRBJ2-5, the V gene TRBV15; maybe TRBD2 (5 bases). The V and J ends lost 1 base and 3 bases respectively, with 12 bases between them. The germline gives CDR1 LNHNV, CDR2 YYDKDF (reference sequence). The CDR3 is made up of 15 amino acids.

The genes are TRBV19 and TRBJ2-6; D gene unclear. Germline V lookup: CDR1 LNHDA, CDR2 SQIVND (reference sequence). The V end was cut by 3 bases, the J end by 1 base, with 7 bases between. The CDR3 loop spans 15 amino acids. The CDR3 bases are TGTGCCAGTAGTATCCGACAATCTGGGGCCAACGTCCTGACTTTC. Residues: CASSIRQSGANVLTF. Together with reference TRBV19 and TRBJ2-6, the CDR3 gives the full variable domain: DGGITQSPKYLFRKEGQNVTLSCEQNLNHDAMYWYRQDPGQGLRLIYYSQIVNDFQKGDIAEGYSVSREKKESFPLTVTSAQKNPTAFYLCASSIRQSGANVLTFGAGSRLTVL.

This CDR3 is CASSRTGLWNEKLFF. The CDR3 bases are TGCGCCAGCAGCCGAACAGGCCTTTGGAATGAAAAACTGTTTTTT. This chain connects TRBV5-1 to TRBJ1-4; TRBD1 is a possible D gene (5 bases). V shed 4 bases and J shed 5 bases, with 15 bases lying between them. Per the germline V gene, CDR1 is SGHRS and CDR2 is YFSETQ. The CDR3 runs to 15 residues.

The rearrangement uses TRBV7-9 and TRBJ2-2; weak D call: TRBD2 (6 bases). CDR1 is SEHNR, CDR2 FQNEAQ, per germline (reference sequence). V lost 4 bases and J lost 3, with 12 bases in between. The CDR3 is 15 amino acids. Here the CDR3 reads CASSSPEGHTGELFF. In DNA form, the CDR3 reads TGTGCCAGCAGCTCGCCGGAGGGCCACACCGGGGAGCTGTTTTTT. Based on the CDR3 plus reference TRBV7-9 and TRBJ2-2, the full variable domain is DTGVSQNPRHKITKRGQNVTFRCDPISEHNRLYWYRQTLGQGPEFLTYFQNEAQLEKSRLLSDRFSAERPKGSFSTLEIQRTEQGDSAMYLCASSSPEGHTGELFFGEGSRLTVL.

This sequence joins TRBV5-3 and TRBJ1-5; D remains unclear. TRBV5-3 counts as an open reading frame of uncertain function. Trimming cost V 1 base and J 2 bases, with 10 bases left between them. CDR3 length: 15 residues. Here the CDR3 DNA reads TGTGCCAGAAGCTTGAGGGATTTTGGCAATCAGCCCCAGCATTTT. It codes for CARSLRDFGNQPQHF.

The J gene is TRBJ2-1, the V gene TRBV18; D not resolved. This CDR3 has 13 amino acids. Germline V gene data show CDR1 as KGHSH and CDR2 as LQKENI. Trimming took 1 base from V and 5 from J, leaving 6 bases between them. CDR3 residues: CASSPRGDNEQFF. The DNA for the CDR3 is TGTGCCAGCTCACCACGTGGGGACAATGAGCAGTTCTTC.

The chain uses TRBV7-2 and TRBJ1-4; D uncertain. The CDR3 is made up of 13 amino acids. Germline lookup yields CDR1 SGHTA and CDR2 FQGNSA. Trimming left V 5 bases short and J 5 bases short, with 9 bases between. The CDR3 here is CASSPTHNEKLFF. CDR3 bases: TGTGCCAGCAGCCCCACCCACAATGAAAAACTGTTTTTT.

Details on this clone: Sequence at one end of the junction differs from germline and may be a read error. This rearrangement joins TRBV6-1 to TRBJ2-6; D is undetermined. Per germline, CDR1 MNHNS and CDR2 SASEGT. The CDR3 extends over 16 amino acids. The CDR3 reads CASREGQNSGANVLTF. The CDR3 DNA follows: TGTGCCAGCAGGGAAGGGCAGAACTCTGGGGCCAACGTCCTGACTTTC.

The chain has TRBV5-5 and TRBJ1-2; 7 bases line up with TRBD1. Losses at the gene ends were 6 bases for V and 4 bases for J; bases not matched to a gene: 6. The V gene's germline CDR1 is SGHKS and CDR2 YYEKEE (reference sequence). CDR3 size: 13 residues. CDR3 region: CASTQGGPYGYTF. DNA for the CDR3: TGTGCCAGCACCCAAGGGGGCCCCTATGGCTACACCTTC.

This rearrangement joins TRBV9 to TRBJ2-2, with D perhaps TRBD1 or TRBD2 (5 bases each). V lost 1 base to trimming and J lost 5 bases, with 15 bases between them. CDR1 SGDLS and CDR2 YYNGEE come from the germline V gene. The CDR3 spans 16 residues. CDR3 DNA sequence: TGTGCCAGCAGCGTAAGAGGGACCTCGGGGACCGGGGAGCTGTTTTTT. It is translated as CASSVRGTSGTGELFF.

This clone was counted between two and nine times. The V call is TRBV11-2, the J call TRBJ1-5, with unresolved D. Looked up from germline, CDR1 is SGHAT and CDR2 is FQNNGV. The CDR3 length is 13 residues. Trimming cost V 1 base and J 3 bases, with 4 bases left between them. CDR3 coding DNA: TGTGCCAGCAGCTTAGCGGCCAATCAGCCCCAGCATTTT. The encoded protein is CASSLAANQPQHF.

This chain connects TRBV6-1 to TRBJ2-3; a possible D gene is TRBD2 (6 bases). CDR1 and CDR2 from the germline V gene are MNHNS and SASEGT. This CDR3 is 15 amino acids long. V lost 4 bases and J 2 bases, leaving 13 bases between the germline ends. The CDR3 loop is CASSGEGGATDTQYF. The CDR3, as DNA: TGTGCCAGCAGTGGCGAGGGAGGTGCCACAGATACGCAGTATTTT.

The chain has TRBV15 and TRBJ1-6, with D possibly TRBD1 on 6 matching bases. The CDR3 sequence is 14 residues long. V was pared by 4 bases and J by 10 bases, with 14 bases between. Germline V gene data show CDR1 as LNHNV and CDR2 as YYDKDF (reference sequence). The CDR3 is CATSIWGQSSPLHF. DNA for the CDR3: TGTGCCACCAGCATCTGGGGACAATCCTCACCCCTCCACTTT.

The chain uses TRBV11-2 and TRBJ2-7; D remains ambiguous. The CDR3 length is 11 residues. V was clipped by 5 bases and J by 4 bases, with 6 bases between them. Germline V gene lookup returns CDR1 SGHAT and CDR2 FQNNGV. DNA for the CDR3: TGTGCCAGCAGCCGAACATACGAGCAGTACTTC. Amino acids: CASSRTYEQYF.

This clone has just one count. This chain's CDR3 is CASSFGAGTNEKLFF. DNA of the CDR3: TGTGCCAGCAGCTTCGGGGCAGGGACTAATGAAAAACTGTTTTTT. The chain is built from TRBV7-2 and TRBJ1-4; TRBD1 might be the D (5 bases). Germline CDR1 reads SGHTA; CDR2 reads FQGNSA. The CDR3 extends over 15 amino acids. Trimming removed 3 bases at V and 2 bases at J, with 10 bases between.